This TCR beta chain derives from a study of PD-1 blockade in classical Hodgkin lymphoma (dated by TCRdb to the early 2020s). Regarding the complete study: Nivolumab dosing was 3 mg/kg intravenously every 2 weeks, continuing until either disease progression or unacceptable toxicity. A peripheral blood immune signature of response to PD-1 blockade in classical Hodgkin lymphoma was defined using TCR beta sequencing and CyTOF.

Regarding this clone: Its antigen has not been determined. Base quality data are lacking; no much larger clone is found one base away.

The Qiagen DNeasy kit was used to extract genomic DNA both from unsorted PBMCs and from the negatively selected CD4+ and CD8+ fractions. Using primers that anneal to V and J segments, immunoSEQ multiplex PCR amplified the TCR beta CDR3 regions. A synthetic immune receptor repertoire was used to minimize amplification bias, and any residual bias was removed computationally once sequencing was done. Processing in the source paper ran as follows. Repertoire diversity was quantified as the Shannon entropy index using custom Python scripts. Unsorted, CD4+ and CD8+ repertoires were analyzed separately, except in combined analyses where CD4+ and CD8+ sequences were merged in silico. Clonal expansion was defined as at least a 2-fold frequency increase after treatment relative to C1D1, with a pseudocount of 0.5 for undetected baseline clones. Clones with 0 or 1 copy at C1D1 were defined as singleton clones, while clones with 2 or more copies were defined as non-singleton clones. Clones expanded in unsorted samples were annotated as CD4+, CD8+ or unknown by matching protein sequences in sorted samples from the same patient. Diversity changes from C1D1 to C4D1 were tested in paired samples using Wilcoxon tests. This is the immuneACCESS table as TCRdb keeps it, with only in-frame sequences that have V and J called. A part of the clones is gone; compared with another copy, unresolved V genes explain less than half, and the rest is unexplained. That table supplies the V and J calls and clone size; D and trimming were determined from the DNA. The sample table shows about 98,000 clones, and roughly 92% are seen once. Roughly 2.8% of the sample belongs to the ten largest clones.

The sample's time point, from its label and the paper: cycle 1 day 1 (C1D1), immediately before nivolumab initiation. Relapse after autologous stem cell transplantation had occurred in all trial patients, and cohorts A, B and C were distinguished by prior brentuximab vedotin exposure. A total of approximately 51 patients with relapsed/refractory classical Hodgkin lymphoma made up the trial cohort, and each patient's best overall response was complete response, partial response or progressive disease. In the multi-cohort phase II CheckMate 205 trial, trial patients received single-agent nivolumab. An independent review committee assessed best overall response using the 2007 International Working Group response criteria. Trial PBMCs were obtained immediately prior to nivolumab initiation (C1D1) and on therapy at cycle 2 day 1 and cycle 4 day 1. Peripheral blood was collected in 8 mL Vacutainer Cell Preparation Tubes, from which PBMCs were isolated by centrifugation and then cryopreserved.

V drops 0 bases and J drops 6 bases, leaving 3 bases in between. Including cysteine and phenylalanine, the CDR3 has 12 amino acids. Solely the CDR3 DNA is kept, with 36 bases framed from the first base. The germline V gene (reference sequence) supplies CDR1 SGHNT and CDR2 YYREEE. The study at large found these results: Diversity was lower in patients who began nivolumab less than 1 year after ASCT, so these patients were left out of later analyses to avoid confounding by immune reconstitution. Baseline TCR diversity was reported to be lower in newly diagnosed patients than in healthy donors and to be lower still in relapsed/refractory patients. The study was limited to a single clinical trial cohort, and causes of repertoire differences, possibly disease activity or prior therapy, remained undefined. CD4+ but not CD8+ TCR diversity rose significantly by C4D1 (p=0.0027 vs p=0.16), most apparent in complete responders (p=0.02). Baseline diversity similar to that of newly diagnosed patients was observed in trial patients achieving complete response, whereas significantly lower diversity was observed in partial responders and progressors.

The receptor was isolated from a human donor with classical Hodgkin lymphoma. The sample was peripheral blood mononuclear cells (PBMCs), taken at baseline. The chain links TRBV5-4 with TRBJ2-2; no D segment can be confidently identified. The DNA sequence is TGTGCCAGCAGCTTGGGGTCCGGGGAGCTGTTTTTT. Translation gives CASSLGSGELFF.